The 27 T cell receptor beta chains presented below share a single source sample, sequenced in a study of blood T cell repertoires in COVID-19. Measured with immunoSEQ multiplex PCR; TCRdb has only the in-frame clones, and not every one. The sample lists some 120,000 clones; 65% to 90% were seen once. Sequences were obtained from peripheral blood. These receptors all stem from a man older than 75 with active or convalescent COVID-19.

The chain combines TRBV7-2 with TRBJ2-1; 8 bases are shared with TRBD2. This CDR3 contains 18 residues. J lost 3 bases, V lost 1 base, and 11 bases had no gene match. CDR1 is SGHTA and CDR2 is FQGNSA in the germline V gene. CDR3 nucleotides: TGTGCCAGCAGCTTAGTTGAGACTAGCGTGCGGGGCTACAATGAGCAGTTCTTC. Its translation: CASSLVETSVRGYNEQFF. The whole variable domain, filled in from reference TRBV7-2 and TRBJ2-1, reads GAGVSQSPSNKVTEKGKDVELRCDPISGHTALYWYRQSLGQGLEFLIYFQGNSAPDKSGLPSDRFSAERTGGSVSTLTIQRTQQEDSAVYLCASSLVETSVRGYNEQFFGPGTRLTVL.

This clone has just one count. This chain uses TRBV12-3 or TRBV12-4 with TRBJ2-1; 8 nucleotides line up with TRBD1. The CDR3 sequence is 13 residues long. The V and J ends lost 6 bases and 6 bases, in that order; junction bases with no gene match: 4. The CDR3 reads CASRQTGGNEQFF. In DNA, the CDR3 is TGTGCCAGCAGGCAAACAGGGGGCAATGAGCAGTTCTTC.

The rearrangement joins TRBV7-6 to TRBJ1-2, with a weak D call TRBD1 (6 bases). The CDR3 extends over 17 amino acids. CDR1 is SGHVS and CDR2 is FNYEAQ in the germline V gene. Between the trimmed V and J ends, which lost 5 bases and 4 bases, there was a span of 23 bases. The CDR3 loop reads CASSAIGAGDRLYGYTF. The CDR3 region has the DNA TGTGCCAGCAGCGCAATAGGGGCAGGGGACCGGCTCTATGGCTACACCTTC.

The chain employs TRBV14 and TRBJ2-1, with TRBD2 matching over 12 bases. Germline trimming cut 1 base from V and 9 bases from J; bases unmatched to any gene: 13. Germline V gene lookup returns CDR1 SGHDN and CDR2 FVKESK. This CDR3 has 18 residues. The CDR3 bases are TGTGCCAGCAGCCAAGGACGGACTAGCGGGATGAGGCTGGGTGAGCAGTTCTTC. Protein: CASSQGRTSGMRLGEQFF.

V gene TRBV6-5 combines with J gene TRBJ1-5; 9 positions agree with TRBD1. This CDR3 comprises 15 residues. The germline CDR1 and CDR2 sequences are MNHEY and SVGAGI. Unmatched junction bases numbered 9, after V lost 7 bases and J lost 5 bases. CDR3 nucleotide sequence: TGTGCCAGCAAAAGGACAGGGGTTATAGATCAGCCCCAGCATTTT. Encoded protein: CASKRTGVIDQPQHF.

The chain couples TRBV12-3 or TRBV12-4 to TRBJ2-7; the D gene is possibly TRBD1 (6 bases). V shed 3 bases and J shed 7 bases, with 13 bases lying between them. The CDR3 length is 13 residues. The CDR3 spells CASSFLGGKEQYF. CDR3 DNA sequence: TGTGCCAGCAGTTTTTTAGGGGGTAAGGAGCAGTACTTC.

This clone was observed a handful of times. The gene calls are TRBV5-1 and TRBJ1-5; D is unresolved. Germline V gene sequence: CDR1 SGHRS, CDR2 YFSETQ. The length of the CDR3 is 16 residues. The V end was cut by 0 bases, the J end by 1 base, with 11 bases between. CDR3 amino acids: CASSLEPGRSNQPQHF. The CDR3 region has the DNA TGCGCCAGCAGCTTGGAGCCGGGGAGAAGCAATCAGCCCCAGCATTTT. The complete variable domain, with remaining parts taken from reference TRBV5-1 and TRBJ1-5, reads KAGVTQTPRYLIKTRGQQVTLSCSPISGHRSVSWYQQTPGQGLQFLFEYFSETQRNKGNFPGRFSGRQFSNSRSEMNVSTLELGDSALYLCASSLEPGRSNQPQHFGDGTRLSIL.

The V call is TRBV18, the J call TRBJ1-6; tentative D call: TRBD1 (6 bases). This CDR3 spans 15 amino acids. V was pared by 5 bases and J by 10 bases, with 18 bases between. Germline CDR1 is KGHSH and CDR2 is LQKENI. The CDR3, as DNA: TGTGCCAGCTCAGACCTGGGGGGGGCGAGATCACCCCTCCACTTT. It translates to CASSDLGGARSPLHF.

The CDR3, as DNA: TGTGCCAGCAGCTTAGCGGGGGGGACGTTCTCTGGAAACACCATATATTTT. Protein: CASSLAGGTFSGNTIYF. V gene TRBV7-2 combines with J gene TRBJ1-3; D perhaps matches TRBD1 (5 bases). This CDR3 contains 17 residues. V lost 0 bases and J 0 bases, leaving 12 bases between the germline ends. Germline CDR1 SGHTA, CDR2 FQGNSA.

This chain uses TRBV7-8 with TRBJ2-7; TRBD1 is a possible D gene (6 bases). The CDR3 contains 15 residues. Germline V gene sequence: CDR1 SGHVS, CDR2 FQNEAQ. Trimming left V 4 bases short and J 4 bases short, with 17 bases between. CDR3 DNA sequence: TGTGCCAGCAGCTCCTACAGGGAGAGGTGGTACGAGCAGTACTTC. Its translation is CASSSYRERWYEQYF.

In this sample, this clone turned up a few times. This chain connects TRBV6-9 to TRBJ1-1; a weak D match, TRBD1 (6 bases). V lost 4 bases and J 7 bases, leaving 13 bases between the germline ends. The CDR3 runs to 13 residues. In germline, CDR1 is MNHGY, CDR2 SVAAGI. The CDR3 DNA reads TGTGCCAGCAGTTCGAATCAGGGGATTGAAGCTTTCTTT. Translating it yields CASSSNQGIEAFF.

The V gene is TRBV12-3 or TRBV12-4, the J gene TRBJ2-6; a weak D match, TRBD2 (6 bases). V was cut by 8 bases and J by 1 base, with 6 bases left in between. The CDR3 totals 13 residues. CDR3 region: CASGGSGANVLTF. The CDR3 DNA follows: TGTGCCAGCGGGGGGTCTGGGGCCAACGTCCTGACTTTC.

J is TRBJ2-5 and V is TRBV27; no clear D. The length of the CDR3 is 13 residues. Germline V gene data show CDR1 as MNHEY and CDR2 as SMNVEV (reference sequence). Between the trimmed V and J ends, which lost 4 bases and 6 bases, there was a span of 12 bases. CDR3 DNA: TGTGCCAGCAGTTACAATCCCCGCCAGACCCAGTACTTC. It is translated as CASSYNPRQTQYF.

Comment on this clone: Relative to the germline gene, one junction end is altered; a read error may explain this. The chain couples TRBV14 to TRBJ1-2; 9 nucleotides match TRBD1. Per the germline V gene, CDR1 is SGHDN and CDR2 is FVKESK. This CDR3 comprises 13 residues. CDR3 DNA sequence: TGTGCCAGCAGCCTACGGACAGGGGCGGAGATACTATTC. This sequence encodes CASSLRTGAEILF. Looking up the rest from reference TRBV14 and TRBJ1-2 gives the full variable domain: EAGVTQFPSHSVIEKGQTVTLRCDPISGHDNLYWYRRVMGKEIKFLLHFVKESKQDESGMPNNRFLAERTGGTYSTLKVQPAELEDSGVYFCASSLRTGAEILFGSGTRLTVV.

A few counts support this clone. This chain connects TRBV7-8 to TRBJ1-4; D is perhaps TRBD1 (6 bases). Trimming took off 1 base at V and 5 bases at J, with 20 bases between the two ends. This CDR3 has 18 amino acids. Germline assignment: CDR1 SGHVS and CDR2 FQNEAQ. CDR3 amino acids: CASSLVISISGGNEKLFF. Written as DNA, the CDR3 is TGTGCCAGCAGCTTAGTTATCTCTATTTCGGGGGGCAATGAAAAACTGTTTTTT.

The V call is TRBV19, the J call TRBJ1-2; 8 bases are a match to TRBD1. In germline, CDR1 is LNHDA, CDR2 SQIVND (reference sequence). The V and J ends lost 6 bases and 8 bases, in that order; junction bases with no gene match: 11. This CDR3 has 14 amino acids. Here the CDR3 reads CASSVTGAREGYTF. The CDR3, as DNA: TGTGCCAGTAGCGTGACAGGGGCACGAGAGGGCTACACCTTC.

The CDR3 loop reads CASSLRQNYEQYF. DNA of the CDR3: TGTGCCAGCAGCCTCCGACAGAATTACGAGCAGTACTTC. The rearrangement uses TRBV7-8 and TRBJ2-7, with a weak D call TRBD1 (5 bases). Trimming took off 5 bases at V and 4 bases at J, with 12 bases between the two ends. Looked up from germline, CDR1 is SGHVS and CDR2 is FQNEAQ. The CDR3 consists of 13 residues. The variable domain in full, completed from reference TRBV7-8 and TRBJ2-7, reads GAGVSQSPRYKVAKRGQDVALRCDPISGHVSLFWYQQALGQGPEFLTYFQNEAQLDKSGLPSDRFFAERPEGSVSTLKIQRTQQEDSAVYLCASSLRQNYEQYFGPGTRLTVT.

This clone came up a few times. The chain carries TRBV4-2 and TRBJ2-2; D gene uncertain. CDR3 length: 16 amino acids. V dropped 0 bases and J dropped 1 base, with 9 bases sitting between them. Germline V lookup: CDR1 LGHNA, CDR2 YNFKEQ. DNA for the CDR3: TGTGCCAGCAGCCAAGATGCCTCGGGGAACACCGGGGAGCTGTTTTTT. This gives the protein CASSQDASGNTGELFF.

In DNA form, the CDR3 reads TGTGCCAGCAGCTTTAACGCTCCGGGACTAGCGGGGGGGCTCAAAGAGACCCAGTACTTC. Encoded protein: CASSFNAPGLAGGLKETQYF. The chain combines TRBV7-8 with TRBJ2-5; 16 nucleotides align to TRBD2. Germline V gene lookup returns CDR1 SGHVS and CDR2 FQNEAQ. V was clipped by 3 bases and J by 3 bases; unmatched bases: 13. The CDR3 sequence is 20 residues long.

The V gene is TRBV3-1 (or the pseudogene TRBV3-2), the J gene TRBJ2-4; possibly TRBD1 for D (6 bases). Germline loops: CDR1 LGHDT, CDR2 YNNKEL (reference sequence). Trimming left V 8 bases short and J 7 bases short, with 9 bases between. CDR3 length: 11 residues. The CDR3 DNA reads TGTGCCAGCCAGGGGCGCAACATTCAGTACTTC. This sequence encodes CASQGRNIQYF.

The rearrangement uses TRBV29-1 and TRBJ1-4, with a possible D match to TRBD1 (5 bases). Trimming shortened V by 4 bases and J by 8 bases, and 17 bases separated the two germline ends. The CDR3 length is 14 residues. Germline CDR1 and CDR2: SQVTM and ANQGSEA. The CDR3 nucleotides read TGCAGCGTTGGTGGGGGAAGGAGGGGCGAAAAACTGTTTTTT. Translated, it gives CSVGGGRRGEKLFF.

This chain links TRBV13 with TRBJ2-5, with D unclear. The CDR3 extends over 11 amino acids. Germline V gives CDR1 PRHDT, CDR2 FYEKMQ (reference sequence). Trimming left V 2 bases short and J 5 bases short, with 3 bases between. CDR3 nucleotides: TGTGCCAGCAGCTTACGGGAGACCCAGTACTTC. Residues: CASSLRETQYF.

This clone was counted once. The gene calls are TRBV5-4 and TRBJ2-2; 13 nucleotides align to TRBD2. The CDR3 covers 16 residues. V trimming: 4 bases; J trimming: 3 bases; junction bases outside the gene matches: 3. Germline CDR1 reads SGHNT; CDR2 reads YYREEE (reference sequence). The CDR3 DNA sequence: TGTGCCAGCAGCCAACTAGCGGGAGGGTACACCGGGGAGCTGTTTTTT. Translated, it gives CASSQLAGGYTGELFF.

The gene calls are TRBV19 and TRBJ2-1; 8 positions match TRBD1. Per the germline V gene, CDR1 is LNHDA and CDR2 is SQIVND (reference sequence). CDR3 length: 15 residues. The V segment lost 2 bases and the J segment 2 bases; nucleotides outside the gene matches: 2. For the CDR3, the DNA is TGTGCCAGTAGTATATCACAGGGGGCCTACAATGAGCAGTTCTTC. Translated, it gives CASSISQGAYNEQFF.

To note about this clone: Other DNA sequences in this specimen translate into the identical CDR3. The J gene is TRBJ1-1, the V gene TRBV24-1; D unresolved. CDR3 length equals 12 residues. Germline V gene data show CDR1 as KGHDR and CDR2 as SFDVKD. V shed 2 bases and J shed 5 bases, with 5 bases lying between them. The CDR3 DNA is TGTGCCACCAGTGATTCAGGTACTGAAGCTTTCTTT. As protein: CATSDSGTEAFF.

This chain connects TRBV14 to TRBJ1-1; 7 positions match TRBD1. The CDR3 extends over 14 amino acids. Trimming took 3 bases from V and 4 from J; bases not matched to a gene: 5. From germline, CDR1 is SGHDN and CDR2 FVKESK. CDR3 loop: CASSQPGGSTEAFF. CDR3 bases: TGTGCCAGCAGCCAGCCAGGGGGGAGCACTGAAGCTTTCTTT.

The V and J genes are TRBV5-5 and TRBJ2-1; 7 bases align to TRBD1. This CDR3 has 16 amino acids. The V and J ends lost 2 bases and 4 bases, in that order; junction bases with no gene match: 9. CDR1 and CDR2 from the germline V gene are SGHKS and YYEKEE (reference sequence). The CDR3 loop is CASSFITGTAYNEQFF. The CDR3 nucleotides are TGTGCCAGCAGCTTCATTACCGGGACAGCTTACAATGAGCAGTTCTTC.